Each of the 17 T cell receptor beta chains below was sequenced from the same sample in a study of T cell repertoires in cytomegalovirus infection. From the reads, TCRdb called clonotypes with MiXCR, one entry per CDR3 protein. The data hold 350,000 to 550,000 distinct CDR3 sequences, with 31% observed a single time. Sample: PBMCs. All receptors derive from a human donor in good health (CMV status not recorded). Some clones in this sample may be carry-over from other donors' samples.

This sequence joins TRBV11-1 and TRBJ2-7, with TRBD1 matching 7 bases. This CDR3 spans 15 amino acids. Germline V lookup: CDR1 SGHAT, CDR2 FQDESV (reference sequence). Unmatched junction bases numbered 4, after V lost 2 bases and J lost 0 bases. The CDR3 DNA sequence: TGTGCCAGCAGCTTATGGACAGGTGACTCCTACGAGCAGTACTTC. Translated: CASSLWTGDSYEQYF.

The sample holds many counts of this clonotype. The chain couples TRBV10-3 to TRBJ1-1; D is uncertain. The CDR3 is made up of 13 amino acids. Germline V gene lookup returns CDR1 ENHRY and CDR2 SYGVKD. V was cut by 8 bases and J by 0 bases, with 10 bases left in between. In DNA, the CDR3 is TGTGCCATCTCGGAAGGAATGAACACTGAAGCTTTCTTT. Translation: CAISEGMNTEAFF.

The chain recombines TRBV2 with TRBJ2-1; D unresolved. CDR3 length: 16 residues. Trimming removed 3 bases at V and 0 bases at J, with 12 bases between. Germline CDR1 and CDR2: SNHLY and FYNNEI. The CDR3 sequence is CASSEVYESSYNEQFF. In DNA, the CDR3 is TGTGCCAGCAGTGAGGTCTATGAGAGCTCCTACAATGAGCAGTTCTTC.

The DNA for the CDR3 is TGCGCCAGCAGCGTCCGGGACGGACCCTACGAGCAGTACTTC. Protein: CASSVRDGPYEQYF. The gene calls are TRBV5-1 and TRBJ2-7; D might be TRBD1 or TRBD2, each matching 5 bases. V was shortened by 4 bases and J by 2 bases, with 13 bases between the two germline ends. Germline CDR1 reads SGHRS; CDR2 reads YFSETQ. The CDR3 runs to 14 residues.

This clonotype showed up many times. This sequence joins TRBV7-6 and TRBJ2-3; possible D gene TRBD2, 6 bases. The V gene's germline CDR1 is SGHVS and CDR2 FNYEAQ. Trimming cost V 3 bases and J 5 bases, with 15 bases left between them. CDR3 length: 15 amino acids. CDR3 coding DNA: TGTGCCAGCAGCTTCACCCCCGGGAGCCAAGATACGCAGTATTTT. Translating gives CASSFTPGSQDTQYF. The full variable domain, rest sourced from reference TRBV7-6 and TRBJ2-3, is GAGVSQSPRYKVTKRGQDVALRCDPISGHVSLYWYRQALGQGPEFLTYFNYEAQQDKSGLPNDRFSAERPEGSISTLTIQRTEQRDSAMYRCASSFTPGSQDTQYFGPGTRLTVL.

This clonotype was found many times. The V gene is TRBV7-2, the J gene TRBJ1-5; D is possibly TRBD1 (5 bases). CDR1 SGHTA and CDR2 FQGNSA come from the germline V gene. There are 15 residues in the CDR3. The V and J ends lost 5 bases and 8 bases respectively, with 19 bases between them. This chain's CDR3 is CASSLRLGVLEPQHF. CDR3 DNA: TGTGCCAGCAGCCTACGGCTAGGGGTTTTGGAGCCCCAGCATTTT.

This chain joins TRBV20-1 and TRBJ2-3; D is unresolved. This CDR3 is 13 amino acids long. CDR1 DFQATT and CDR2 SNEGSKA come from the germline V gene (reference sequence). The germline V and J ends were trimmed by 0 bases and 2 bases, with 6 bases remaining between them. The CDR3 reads CSAREGITDTQYF. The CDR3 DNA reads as TGCAGTGCTAGAGAAGGGATCACAGATACGCAGTATTTT.

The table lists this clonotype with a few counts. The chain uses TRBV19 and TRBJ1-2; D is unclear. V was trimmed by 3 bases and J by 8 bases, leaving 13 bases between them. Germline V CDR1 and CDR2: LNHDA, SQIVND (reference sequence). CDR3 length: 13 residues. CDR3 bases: TGTGCCAGTAGTATCAGGAGGATTGGCGGCTACACCTTC. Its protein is CASSIRRIGGYTF.

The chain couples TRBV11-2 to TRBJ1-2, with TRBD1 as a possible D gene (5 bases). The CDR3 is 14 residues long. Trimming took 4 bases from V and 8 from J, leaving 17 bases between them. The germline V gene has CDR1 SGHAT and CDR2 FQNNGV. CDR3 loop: CASSWTPQGLGYTF. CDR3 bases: TGTGCCAGCAGCTGGACACCTCAAGGTTTGGGCTACACCTTC.

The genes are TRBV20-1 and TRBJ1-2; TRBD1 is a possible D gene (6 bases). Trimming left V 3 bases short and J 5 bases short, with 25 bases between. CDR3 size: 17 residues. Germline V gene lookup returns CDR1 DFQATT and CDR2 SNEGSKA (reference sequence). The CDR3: CSARRSLGHTSPYGYTF. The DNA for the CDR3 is TGCAGTGCTAGGAGGTCACTGGGACACACCAGCCCTTATGGCTACACCTTC.

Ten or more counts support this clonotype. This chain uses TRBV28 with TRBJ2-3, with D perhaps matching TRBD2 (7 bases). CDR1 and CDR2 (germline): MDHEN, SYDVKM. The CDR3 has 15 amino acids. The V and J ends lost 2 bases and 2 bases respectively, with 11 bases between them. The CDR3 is CASSLAGATTDTQYF. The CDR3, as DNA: TGTGCCAGCAGTTTAGCGGGGGCAACCACAGATACGCAGTATTTT.

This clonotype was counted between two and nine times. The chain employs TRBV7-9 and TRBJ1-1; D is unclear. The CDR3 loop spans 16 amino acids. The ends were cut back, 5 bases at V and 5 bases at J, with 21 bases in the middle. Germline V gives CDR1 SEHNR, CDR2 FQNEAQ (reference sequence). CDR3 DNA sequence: TGTGCCAGCAGCCCGATTGGGCCCCCCGGAGCAACTGAAGCTTTCTTT. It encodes CASSPIGPPGATEAFF.

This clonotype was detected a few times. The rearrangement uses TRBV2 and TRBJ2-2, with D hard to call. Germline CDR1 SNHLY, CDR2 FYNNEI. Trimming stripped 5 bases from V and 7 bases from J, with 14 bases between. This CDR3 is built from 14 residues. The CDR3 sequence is CASSSTTNGGELFF. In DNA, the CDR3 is TGTGCCAGCAGTTCTACAACGAACGGCGGGGAGCTGTTTTTT.

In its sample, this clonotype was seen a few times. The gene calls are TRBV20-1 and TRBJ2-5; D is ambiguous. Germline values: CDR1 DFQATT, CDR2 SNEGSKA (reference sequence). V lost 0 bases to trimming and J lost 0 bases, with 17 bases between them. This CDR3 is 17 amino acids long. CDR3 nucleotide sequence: TGCAGTGCTAGAGATCGTCGATCAGTTTGGTACCAAGAGACCCAGTACTTC. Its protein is CSARDRRSVWYQETQYF.

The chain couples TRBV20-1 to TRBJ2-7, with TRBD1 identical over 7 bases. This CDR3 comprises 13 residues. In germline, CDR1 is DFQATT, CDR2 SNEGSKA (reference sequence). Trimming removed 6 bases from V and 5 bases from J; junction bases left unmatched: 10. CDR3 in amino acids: CSAQTGIYDEQYF. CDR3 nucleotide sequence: TGCAGTGCCCAGACAGGGATATATGACGAGCAGTACTTC.

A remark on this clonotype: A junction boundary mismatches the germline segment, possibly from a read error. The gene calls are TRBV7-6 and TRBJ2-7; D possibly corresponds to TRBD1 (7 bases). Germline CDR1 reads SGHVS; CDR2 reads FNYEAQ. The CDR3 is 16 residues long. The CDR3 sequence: CDSSLGGTVPTYAQSF. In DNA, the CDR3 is TGTGACAGCAGCTTAGGAGGGACAGTACCCACCTACGCGCAGTCCTTC.

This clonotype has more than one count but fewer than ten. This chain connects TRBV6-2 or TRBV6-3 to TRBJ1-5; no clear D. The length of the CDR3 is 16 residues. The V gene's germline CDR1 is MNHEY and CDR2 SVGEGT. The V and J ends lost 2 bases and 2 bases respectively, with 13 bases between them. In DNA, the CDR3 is TGTGCCAGCAGTTACCCGGGCGGCCAAGGCAATCAGCCCCAGCATTTT. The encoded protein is CASSYPGGQGNQPQHF.